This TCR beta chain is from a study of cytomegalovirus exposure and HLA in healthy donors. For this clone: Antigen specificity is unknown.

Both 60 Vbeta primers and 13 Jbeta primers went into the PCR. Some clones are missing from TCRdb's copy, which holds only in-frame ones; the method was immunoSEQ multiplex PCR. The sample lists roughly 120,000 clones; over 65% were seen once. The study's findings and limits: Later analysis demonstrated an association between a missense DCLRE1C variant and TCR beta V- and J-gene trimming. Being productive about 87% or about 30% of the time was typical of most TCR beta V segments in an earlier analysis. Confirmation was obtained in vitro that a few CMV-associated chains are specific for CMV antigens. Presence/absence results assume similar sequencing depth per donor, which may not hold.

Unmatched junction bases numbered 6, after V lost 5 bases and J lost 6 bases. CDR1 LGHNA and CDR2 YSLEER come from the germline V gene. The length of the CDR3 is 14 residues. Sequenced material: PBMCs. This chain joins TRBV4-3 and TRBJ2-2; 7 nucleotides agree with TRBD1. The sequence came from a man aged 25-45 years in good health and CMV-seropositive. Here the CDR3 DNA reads TGCGCCAGCAGCTATGATCAGGGGGCCGGGGAGCTGTTTTTT. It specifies CASSYDQGAGELFF.